These T cell receptor beta chains were read from a single sample in a study of blood T cell repertoires in COVID-19. Sequencing used immunoSEQ multiplex PCR; TCRdb keeps in-frame clones, though not all of them. The sample includes about 140,000 clones, approximately 86% of them seen just once. The sequenced material came from peripheral blood. The receptors shown here come from a woman in her sixties with acute or convalescent COVID-19. Each CDR3 is given with its conserved first and last residue. Fields, in order: clone size, J gene, V gene, D gene, CDR3 DNA, CDR3 protein. The D gene is left open where the match is weak. Clone size is given for some rows only: seen once, a few or many times, or a class if the clone is expanded.

size: NA
J: TRBJ1-5
V: TRBV5-1
D: NA
DNA: TGCGCCAGCAGCCCGTCAACAGGGATGGGTCAGCCCCAGCATTTT
CDR3: CASSPSTGMGQPQHF

size: NA
J: TRBJ2-2
V: TRBV5-1
D: NA
DNA: TGCGCCAGCAGCCCGGACACCTTCAACACCGGGGAGCTGTTTTTT
CDR3: CASSPDTFNTGELFF

size: NA
J: TRBJ2-3
V: TRBV6-5
D: TRBD2
DNA: TGTGCCAGCAGAAGCGGGGGGCCAGTAGATACGCAGTATTTT
CDR3: CASRSGGPVDTQYF

size: NA
J: TRBJ1-1
V: TRBV11-3
D: NA
DNA: TGTGCCAGCAGCTTAGATCAGGGACAGAACACTGAAGCTTTCTTT
CDR3: CASSLDQGQNTEAFF

size: few
J: TRBJ1-2
V: TRBV27
D: TRBD1
DNA: TGTGCCAGCAGTTTAACCCTCCACAGGGGGCCTAACTATGGCTACACCTTC
CDR3: CASSLTLHRGPNYGYTF

size: NA
J: TRBJ2-1
V: TRBV24-1
D: TRBD1
DNA: TGTGCCACGGGACAGGGGGATTTCATGGGGCCCTACAATGAGCAGTTCTTC
CDR3: CATGQGDFMGPYNEQFF

size: NA
J: TRBJ2-5
V: TRBV18
D: TRBD2
DNA: TGTGCCAGCTCACCGAGGGTCCTTCTTAACAGGCGGGGGGAAGAGACCCAGTACTTC
CDR3: CASSPRVLLNRRGEETQYF

size: NA
J: TRBJ1-1
V: TRBV6-4
D: NA
DNA: TGTGCCAGCAGTGCAGTCCTGAACACTGAAGCTTTCTTT
CDR3: CASSAVLNTEAFF

size: NA
J: TRBJ1-2
V: TRBV28
D: TRBD1
DNA: TGTGCCAGCAGACGCCCGACAGGGGGCAGGCATGGCTACACCTTC
CDR3: CASRRPTGGRHGYTF

size: NA
J: TRBJ2-1
V: TRBV7-9
D: TRBD2
DNA: TGTGCCAGCAGCCCACCTACTAGCGGGGCCTACAATGAGCAGTTCTTC
CDR3: CASSPPTSGAYNEQFF

size: NA
J: TRBJ2-3
V: TRBV11-2
D: NA
DNA: TGTGCCAGCAGCTTAGTGCCAGGCGCAGATACGCAGTATTTT
CDR3: CASSLVPGADTQYF

size: NA
J: TRBJ1-2
V: TRBV5-4
D: NA
DNA: TGTGCCAGCAGACCGACAGGTGACTATGGCTACACCTTC
CDR3: CASRPTGDYGYTF

size: NA
J: TRBJ1-2
V: TRBV6-5
D: TRBD1
DNA: TGTGCCAGCCAACCCGACAGGGTGGCTGGCTACACCTTC
CDR3: CASQPDRVAGYTF

size: NA
J: TRBJ2-1
V: TRBV30
D: NA
DNA: TGTGCCTGGAGTCGGAAAGGTGAGGCGAATGAGCAGTTCTTC
CDR3: CAWSRKGEANEQFF

size: NA
J: TRBJ1-2
V: TRBV19
D: NA
DNA: TGTGCCAGTAGTCCGATCCCTACGGGGGGGTCCTATGGCTACACCTTC
CDR3: CASSPIPTGGSYGYTF

size: once
J: TRBJ2-2
V: TRBV9
D: TRBD2
DNA: TGTGCCAGCAGCGTAGGGGGAGCGGGGGGCACCGGGGAGCTGTTTTTT
CDR3: CASSVGGAGGTGELFF

size: NA
J: TRBJ2-2
V: TRBV4-2
D: TRBD2
DNA: TGTGCCAGCAGCCAAGAGATAGCGGGGGGGCCGAACACCGGGGAGCTGTTTTTT
CDR3: CASSQEIAGGPNTGELFF

size: NA
J: TRBJ1-4
V: TRBV7-6
D: NA
DNA: TGTGCCAGCAGCTTAGGTGGGCAAGAAAAACTGTTTTTT
CDR3: CASSLGGQEKLFF

size: NA
J: TRBJ1-2
V: TRBV5-8
D: NA
DNA: TGTGCCAGCAGCCCTTCGCGGTATGGCTACACCTTC
CDR3: CASSPSRYGYTF

size: NA
J: TRBJ1-5
V: TRBV29-1
D: TRBD1
DNA: TGCAGCGTGGGGGGACAGGGAAATCAGCCCCAGCATTTT
CDR3: CSVGGQGNQPQHF

size: NA
J: TRBJ1-2
V: TRBV28
D: NA
DNA: TGTGCCAGCAGGGGTCCCGGAGGGAAGAGTGGCTACACCTTC
CDR3: CASRGPGGKSGYTF

size: NA
J: TRBJ2-7
V: TRBV27
D: TRBD2
DNA: TGTGCCAGCAGTTTATCCCGTAAACTAGCGAGCTACGAGCAGTACTTC
CDR3: CASSLSRKLASYEQYF

size: NA
J: TRBJ1-1
V: TRBV5-6
D: TRBD1
DNA: TGTGCCAGCAGCTTGGTGCGGGACAGGGGCATGAACACTGAAGCTTTCTTT
CDR3: CASSLVRDRGMNTEAFF

size: NA
J: TRBJ2-5
V: TRBV9
D: TRBD2
DNA: TGTGCCAGCAGCGTAGACGGGGGGGCCCGGGAGACCCAGTACTTC
CDR3: CASSVDGGARETQYF

size: NA
J: TRBJ2-2
V: TRBV18
D: NA
DNA: TGTGCCAGCTCACCCACCAAGAGCGGGGAGCTGTTTTTT
CDR3: CASSPTKSGELFF

size: NA
J: TRBJ1-4
V: TRBV19
D: NA
DNA: TGTGCCAGTAGTATGTACGGGGGGGACTCGAATGAAAAACTGTTTTTT
CDR3: CASSMYGGDSNEKLFF

size: NA
J: TRBJ2-7
V: TRBV7-9
D: NA
DNA: TGTGCCAGCAGCTTATCGGCAGGGGCGACCTACGAGCAGTACTTC
CDR3: CASSLSAGATYEQYF

size: NA
J: TRBJ1-3
V: TRBV10-3
D: NA
DNA: TGTGCCATCAGTGGGGAGCAGGCTCTCGGAAACACCATATATTTT
CDR3: CAISGEQALGNTIYF

size: NA
J: TRBJ1-5
V: TRBV30
D: NA
DNA: TGTGCCTGGAGTGGGGGGGTGGGCAGAAATCAGCCCCAGCATTTT
CDR3: CAWSGGVGRNQPQHF

size: NA
J: TRBJ2-7
V: TRBV18
D: NA
DNA: TGTGCCAGCTCAAGGGACATTGAGCAGTACTTC
CDR3: CASSRDIEQYF

size: NA
J: TRBJ2-3
V: TRBV30
D: TRBD2
DNA: TGTGCCTGGAGTGTCGGGGGGGCGAGCACAGATACGCAGTATTTT
CDR3: CAWSVGGASTDTQYF

size: NA
J: TRBJ1-4
V: TRBV19
D: TRBD1
DNA: TGTGCCAGTAGTGGAAGGTTGACAGGGGGAGGAGAAAAACTGTTTTTT
CDR3: CASSGRLTGGGEKLFF

size: once
J: TRBJ1-2
V: TRBV30
D: TRBD1
DNA: TGTGCCTGGAGTGTACGCCGACAGGGGTATGGCTACACCTTC
CDR3: CAWSVRRQGYGYTF

size: NA
J: TRBJ2-5
V: TRBV30
D: TRBD1
DNA: TGTGCCTGGAGTTGGGACAGGGGGTTGGAGACCCAGTACTTC
CDR3: CAWSWDRGLETQYF

size: NA
J: TRBJ1-1
V: TRBV11-2
D: TRBD1
DNA: TGTGCCAGCAGCTTAGAGGGGACAGGGTCTGAAGCTTTCTTT
CDR3: CASSLEGTGSEAFF

size: NA
J: TRBJ1-2
V: TRBV19
D: TRBD1
DNA: TGTGCCAGTAGTCCGAGACAGGGGGCAATCCCCTATGGCTACACCTTC
CDR3: CASSPRQGAIPYGYTF

size: NA
J: TRBJ1-1
V: TRBV11-3
D: TRBD1
DNA: TGTGCCAGCAGCCGCACGACAGGGACTGAAGCTTTCTTT
CDR3: CASSRTTGTEAFF

size: many
J: TRBJ1-5
V: TRBV6-5
D: TRBD1
DNA: TGTGCCAGTGGAGAGGGGGCCAGCAATCAGCCCCAGCATTTT
CDR3: CASGEGASNQPQHF

size: once
J: TRBJ1-1
V: TRBV30
D: NA
DNA: TGTGCCTGGAGTTCACCGGGACACCGGTTCACTGAAGCTTTCTTT
CDR3: CAWSSPGHRFTEAFF

size: NA
J: TRBJ2-2
V: TRBV19
D: TRBD2
DNA: TGTGCCAGTAGTGTTACCGGGACTAGATCGCCCGGGGAGCTGTTTTTT
CDR3: CASSVTGTRSPGELFF

size: once
J: TRBJ1-6
V: TRBV28
D: NA
DNA: TGTGCCAGCAGTTTTCCGAGAGGTCTTGATAATTCACCCCTCCACTTT
CDR3: CASSFPRGLDNSPLHF

size: NA
J: TRBJ2-7
V: TRBV11-2
D: NA
DNA: TGTGCCAGCAGCCCTGCAGGGTCAGCCTACGAGCAGTACTTC
CDR3: CASSPAGSAYEQYF

size: NA
J: TRBJ1-1
V: TRBV19
D: TRBD1
DNA: TGTGCCAGTAGTATTTCTGGGGGAAAAGGCAGGGGGCCGAGTAAAAAGAACACTGAAGCTTTCTTT
CDR3: CASSISGGKGRGPSKKNTEAFF

size: NA
J: TRBJ1-5
V: TRBV7-8
D: NA
DNA: TGTGCCAGCAGCTACGGAGTAAGCAATCAGCCCCAGCATTTT
CDR3: CASSYGVSNQPQHF

size: NA
J: TRBJ2-1
V: TRBV19
D: NA
DNA: TGTGCCAGTAGTAACGGACTACTAAATGAGCAGTTCTTC
CDR3: CASSNGLLNEQFF

size: NA
J: TRBJ1-2
V: TRBV5-1
D: TRBD1
DNA: TGCGCCAGCAGCCCCGGACAGGCTAACTATGGCTACACCTTC
CDR3: CASSPGQANYGYTF

size: NA
J: TRBJ2-1
V: TRBV27
D: TRBD2
DNA: TGTGCCAGCAGTCCTGGACTAGCGGGGTTCTCCTACAATGAGCAGTTCTTC
CDR3: CASSPGLAGFSYNEQFF

size: NA
J: TRBJ1-6
V: TRBV28
D: NA
DNA: TGTGCCAGCAGGGTCAGCGATTCACCCCTCCACTTT
CDR3: CASRVSDSPLHF

size: NA
J: TRBJ1-1
V: TRBV18
D: TRBD1
DNA: TGTGCCAGCTCAGCTACGAAACAGGGGGCCACTGAAGCTTTCTTT
CDR3: CASSATKQGATEAFF

size: NA
J: TRBJ2-7
V: TRBV4-2
D: TRBD2
DNA: TGTGCCAGCAGCCAAGATATACTAGCGGGGGGCTACGAGCAGTACTTC
CDR3: CASSQDILAGGYEQYF

size: NA
J: TRBJ1-5
V: TRBV21-1
D: NA
DNA: TGTGCCAGTTTGACACAGCATTTT
CDR3: CASLTQHF

size: NA
J: TRBJ2-1
V: TRBV9
D: TRBD2
DNA: TGTGCCAGCTCACAGAGCGGGGGCGATGAGCAGTTCTTC
CDR3: CASSQSGGDEQFF

size: once
J: TRBJ2-1
V: TRBV6-5
D: TRBD2
DNA: TGTGCCAGCGGACTAGCGGGGGTGAATGAGCAGTTCTTC
CDR3: CASGLAGVNEQFF

size: once
J: TRBJ2-5
V: TRBV19
D: NA
DNA: TGTGCCAGTAGTATAGGCGGGCCCACCAAAGAGACCCAGTACTTC
CDR3: CASSIGGPTKETQYF

size: NA
J: TRBJ1-2
V: TRBV4-1
D: TRBD1
DNA: TGCGCCAGCAGCCAAGATATGACAGGGTATTGGTATGGCTACACCTTC
CDR3: CASSQDMTGYWYGYTF